This paragraph reports one T cell receptor beta chain. The antigen is not known. This entry is derived from a study of blood T cells in healthy people across ages. Regarding the study as a whole: Across the age range, TCR beta diversity per million T cells fell in a roughly linear way.

This CDR3 is built from 17 residues. In germline, CDR1 is SGHAT, CDR2 FQDESV (reference sequence). Trimming stripped 2 bases from V and 4 bases from J, with 20 bases between. A second roughly 6 to 11 cycle PCR used barcoded and J-beta primers. CDR3-containing paired-end reads numbering at least 2.5 million came from each sample. TCRdb re-derived calls from the 5' RACE reads in MiXCR, one entry per CDR3 protein. The table lists 1.4 million to 1.5 million distinct CDR3 sequences, roughly 40% of them singletons. Sequenced sample: blood. This chain connects TRBV11-1 to TRBJ1-1, with D possibly being TRBD1 (5 bases). This clonotype originated in a woman aged 18 to 35 in good health. The CDR3 DNA is TGTGCCAGCAGCTTAAACGAGCTTGGGGCCGGGAGCACTGAAGCTTTCTTT. Its protein is CASSLNELGAGSTEAFF.